These T cell receptor beta chains were read from a single sample in a study of cytomegalovirus exposure and HLA in healthy donors. Generated by immunoSEQ multiplex PCR, the TCRdb table keeps only in-frame clones and is missing some. Found here are approximately 210,000 clones, around 86% of them singletons; the top ten hold 1% to 1.5%. What was sequenced was PBMCs. All receptors come from a man between 25 and 39 years old in good health and CMV-seronegative. The CDR3 runs from the conserved cysteine through the conserved F or W. D genes are given only for firm matches.

.	TRBV7-2	TRBJ2-3	CASTQGPGTDTQYF	TGTGCCAGCACCCAGGGCCCTGGCACAGATACGCAGTATTTT
TRBD1	TRBV4-3	TRBJ2-2	CASSQRQPGQGVIGELFF	TGCGCCAGCAGCCAGCGTCAACCGGGACAGGGGGTGATCGGGGAGCTGTTTTTT
.	TRBV5-1	TRBJ1-4	CASSLGLTATNEKLFF	TGCGCCAGCAGCCTGGGACTGACTGCAACTAATGAAAAACTGTTTTTT
.	TRBV6-6	TRBJ1-5	CASSYAREDQHF	TGTGCCAGCAGTTACGCACGGGAAGACCAGCATTTT
TRBD1	TRBV5-1	TRBJ2-7	CASSLQGQETSYEQYF	TGCGCCAGCAGCTTGCAAGGACAGGAGACCTCCTACGAGCAGTACTTC
TRBD1	TRBV11-2	TRBJ1-1	CASSSQMTGGPTEAFF	TGTGCCAGCAGCTCCCAGATGACAGGGGGTCCAACTGAAGCTTTCTTT
TRBD1	TRBV10-3	TRBJ2-3	CAIFAGTGYSTDTQYF	TGTGCCATCTTCGCCGGGACAGGGTATAGCACAGATACGCAGTATTTT
.	TRBV28	TRBJ2-2	CASSFSGSRTGELFF	TGTGCCAGCAGTTTCTCCGGATCGCGGACCGGGGAGCTGTTTTTT
.	TRBV7-9	TRBJ1-2	CASSFYFNGYTF	TGTGCCAGCAGCTTTTACTTTAATGGCTACACCTTC
.	TRBV6-5	TRBJ2-5	CASSYSMGAYQETQYF	TGTGCCAGCAGTTACTCGATGGGGGCGTACCAAGAGACCCAGTACTTC
TRBD1	TRBV27	TRBJ1-4	CASSLSEGALGEKLFF	TGTGCCAGCAGTTTATCGGAGGGGGCGCTTGGGGAAAAACTGTTTTTT
TRBD1	TRBV28	TRBJ1-3	CASSLRQGTGNTIYF	TGTGCCAGCAGTTTACGACAGGGGACTGGAAACACCATATATTTT
.	TRBV6-5	TRBJ1-2	CASSYSVRVHGYTF	TGTGCCAGCAGTTACTCAGTCAGGGTGCATGGCTACACCTTC
TRBD2	TRBV5-1	TRBJ2-3	CASSLGTSGYTDTQYF	TGCGCCAGCAGCTTAGGGACTAGCGGCTACACAGATACGCAGTATTTT